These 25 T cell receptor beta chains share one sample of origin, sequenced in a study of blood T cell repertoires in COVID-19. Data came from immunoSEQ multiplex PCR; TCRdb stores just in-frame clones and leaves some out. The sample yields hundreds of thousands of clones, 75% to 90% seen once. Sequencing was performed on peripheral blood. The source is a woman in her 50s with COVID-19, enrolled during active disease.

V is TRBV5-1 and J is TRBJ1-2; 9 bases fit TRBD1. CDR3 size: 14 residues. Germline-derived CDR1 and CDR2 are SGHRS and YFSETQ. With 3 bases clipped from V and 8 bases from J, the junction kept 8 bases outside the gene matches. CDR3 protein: CASSYLQGAGGYTF. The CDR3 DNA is TGCGCCAGCAGCTACTTACAGGGGGCAGGAGGCTACACCTTC.

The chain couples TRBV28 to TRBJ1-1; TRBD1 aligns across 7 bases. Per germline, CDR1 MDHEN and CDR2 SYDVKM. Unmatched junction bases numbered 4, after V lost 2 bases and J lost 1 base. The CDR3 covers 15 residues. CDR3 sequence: CASSLNRGQNTEAFF. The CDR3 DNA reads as TGTGCCAGCAGTTTAAACAGGGGCCAGAACACTGAAGCTTTCTTT.

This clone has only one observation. CDR3 DNA sequence: TGTGCCAGCAGTTGGACAGCCTCCTACGAGCAGTACTTC. Amino acid sequence: CASSWTASYEQYF. The genes are TRBV12-3 or TRBV12-4 and TRBJ2-7; perhaps TRBD1 as D (6 bases). Trimming removed 4 bases at V and 0 bases at J, with 7 bases between. The CDR3 sequence is 13 residues long.

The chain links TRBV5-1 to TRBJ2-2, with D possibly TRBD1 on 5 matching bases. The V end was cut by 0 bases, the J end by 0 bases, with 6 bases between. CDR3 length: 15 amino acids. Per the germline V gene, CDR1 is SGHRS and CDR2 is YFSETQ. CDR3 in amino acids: CASSLETANTGELFF. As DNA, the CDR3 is TGCGCCAGCAGCTTGGAGACAGCGAACACCGGGGAGCTGTTTTTT.

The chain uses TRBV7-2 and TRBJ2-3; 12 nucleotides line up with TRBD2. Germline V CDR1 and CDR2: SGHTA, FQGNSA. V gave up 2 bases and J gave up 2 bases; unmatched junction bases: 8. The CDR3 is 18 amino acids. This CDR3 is CASSLTMTSGSVTDTQYF. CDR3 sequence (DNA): TGTGCCAGCAGCTTAACCATGACTAGCGGGAGTGTCACAGATACGCAGTATTTT.

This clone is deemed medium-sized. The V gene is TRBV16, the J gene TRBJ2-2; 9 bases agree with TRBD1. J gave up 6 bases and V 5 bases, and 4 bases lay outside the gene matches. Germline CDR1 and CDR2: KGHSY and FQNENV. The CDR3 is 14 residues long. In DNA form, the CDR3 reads TGTGCCAGCAGCACAGGGGGCCGTCCCGGGGAGCTGTTTTTT. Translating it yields CASSTGGRPGELFF.

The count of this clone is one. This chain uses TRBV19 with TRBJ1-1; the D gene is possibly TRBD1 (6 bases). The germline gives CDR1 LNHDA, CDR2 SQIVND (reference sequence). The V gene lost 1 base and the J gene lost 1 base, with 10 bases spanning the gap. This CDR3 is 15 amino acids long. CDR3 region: CASSIARDTNTEAFF. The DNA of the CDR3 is TGTGCCAGTAGTATAGCCCGGGACACGAACACTGAAGCTTTCTTT.

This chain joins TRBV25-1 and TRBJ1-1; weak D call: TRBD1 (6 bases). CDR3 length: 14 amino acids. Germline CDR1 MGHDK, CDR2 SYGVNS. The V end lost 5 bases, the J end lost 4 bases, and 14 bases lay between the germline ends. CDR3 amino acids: CASSLVRGSTEAFF. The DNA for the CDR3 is TGTGCCAGCAGTCTCGTCAGGGGAAGCACTGAAGCTTTCTTT.

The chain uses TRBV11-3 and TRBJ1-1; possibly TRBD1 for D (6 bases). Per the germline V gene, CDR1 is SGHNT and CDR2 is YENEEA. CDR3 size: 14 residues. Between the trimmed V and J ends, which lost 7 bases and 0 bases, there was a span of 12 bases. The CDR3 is CASTRQGLNTEAFF. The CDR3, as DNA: TGTGCCAGCACCAGGCAGGGGTTGAACACTGAAGCTTTCTTT.

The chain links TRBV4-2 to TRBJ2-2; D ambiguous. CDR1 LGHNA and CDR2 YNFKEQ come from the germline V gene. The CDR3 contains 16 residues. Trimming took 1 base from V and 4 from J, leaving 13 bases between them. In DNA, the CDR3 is TGTGCCAGCAGCCAAGGCAGCGACCCGTTCACCGGGGAGCTGTTTTTT. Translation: CASSQGSDPFTGELFF.

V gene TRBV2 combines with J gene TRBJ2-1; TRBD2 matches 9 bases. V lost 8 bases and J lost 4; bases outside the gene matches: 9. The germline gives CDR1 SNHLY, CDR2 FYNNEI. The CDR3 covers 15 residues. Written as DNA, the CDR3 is TGTGCCAGCCGGGCTTTTAGCGGGAGATACAATGAGCAGTTCTTC. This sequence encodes CASRAFSGRYNEQFF.

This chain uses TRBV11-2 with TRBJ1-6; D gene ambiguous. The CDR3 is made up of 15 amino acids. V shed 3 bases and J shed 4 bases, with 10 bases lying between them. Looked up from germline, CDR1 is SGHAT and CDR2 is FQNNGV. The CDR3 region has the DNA TGTGCCAGCAGCTTCGGCTCGACTTATAATTCACCCCTCCACTTT. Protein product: CASSFGSTYNSPLHF.

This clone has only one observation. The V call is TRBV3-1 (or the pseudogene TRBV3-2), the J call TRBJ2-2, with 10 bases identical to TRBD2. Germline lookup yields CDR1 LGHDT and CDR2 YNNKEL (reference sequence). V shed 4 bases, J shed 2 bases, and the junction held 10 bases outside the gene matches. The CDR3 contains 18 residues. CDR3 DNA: TGTGCCAGCAGCCCAGACACAGCGGGAGGGTCTAACACCGGGGAGCTGTTTTTT. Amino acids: CASSPDTAGGSNTGELFF.

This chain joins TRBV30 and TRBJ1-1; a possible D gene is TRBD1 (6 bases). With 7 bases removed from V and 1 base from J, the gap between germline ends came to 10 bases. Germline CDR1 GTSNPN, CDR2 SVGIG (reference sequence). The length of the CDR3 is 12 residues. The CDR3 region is CASRGGNTEAFF. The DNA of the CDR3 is TGTGCCTCGAGGGGGGGGAACACTGAAGCTTTCTTT.

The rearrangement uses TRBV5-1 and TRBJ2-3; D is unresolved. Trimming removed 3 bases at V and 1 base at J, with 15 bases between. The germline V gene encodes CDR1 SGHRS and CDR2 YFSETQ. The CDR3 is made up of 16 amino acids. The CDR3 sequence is CASSSDGHIGTDTQYF. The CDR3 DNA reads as TGCGCCAGCAGCTCAGATGGCCACATCGGCACAGATACGCAGTATTTT. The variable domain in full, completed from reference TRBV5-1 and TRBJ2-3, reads KAGVTQTPRYLIKTRGQQVTLSCSPISGHRSVSWYQQTPGQGLQFLFEYFSETQRNKGNFPGRFSGRQFSNSRSEMNVSTLELGDSALYLCASSSDGHIGTDTQYFGPGTRLTVL.

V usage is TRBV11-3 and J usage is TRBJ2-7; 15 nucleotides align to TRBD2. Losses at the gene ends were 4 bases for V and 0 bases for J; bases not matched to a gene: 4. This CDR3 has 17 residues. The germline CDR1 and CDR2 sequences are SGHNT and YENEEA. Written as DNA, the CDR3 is TGTGCCAGCAGCTCCCGGACTAGCGGGAGGGCCTCCTACGAGCAGTACTTC. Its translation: CASSSRTSGRASYEQYF.

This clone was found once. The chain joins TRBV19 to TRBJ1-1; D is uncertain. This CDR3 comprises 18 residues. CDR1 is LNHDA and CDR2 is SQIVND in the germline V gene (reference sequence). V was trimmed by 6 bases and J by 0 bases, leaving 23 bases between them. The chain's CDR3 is CASSSFSAAYRMNTEAFF. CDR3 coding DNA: TGTGCCAGTAGCTCATTTAGCGCAGCCTATCGTATGAACACTGAAGCTTTCTTT.

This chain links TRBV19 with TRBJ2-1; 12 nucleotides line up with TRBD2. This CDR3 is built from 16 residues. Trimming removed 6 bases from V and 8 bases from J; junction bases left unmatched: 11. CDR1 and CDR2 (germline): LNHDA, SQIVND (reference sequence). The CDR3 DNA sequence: TGTGCCAGTAGACGAACCGGGACTAGCGGGCTCGATGAGCAGTTCTTC. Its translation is CASRRTGTSGLDEQFF.

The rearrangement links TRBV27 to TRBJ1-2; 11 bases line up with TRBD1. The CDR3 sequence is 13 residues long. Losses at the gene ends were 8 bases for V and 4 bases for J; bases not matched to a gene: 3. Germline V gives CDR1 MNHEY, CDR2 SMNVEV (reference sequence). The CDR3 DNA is TGTGCCAGCTGGACAGGGGGCTTCTATGGCTACACCTTC. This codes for CASWTGGFYGYTF.

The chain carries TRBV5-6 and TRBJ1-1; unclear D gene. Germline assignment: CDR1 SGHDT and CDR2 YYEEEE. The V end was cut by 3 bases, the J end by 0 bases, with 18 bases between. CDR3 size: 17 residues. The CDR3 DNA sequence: TGTGCCAGCAGCTCTAGCATGAATGGACTAATGAACACTGAAGCTTTCTTT. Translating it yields CASSSSMNGLMNTEAFF.

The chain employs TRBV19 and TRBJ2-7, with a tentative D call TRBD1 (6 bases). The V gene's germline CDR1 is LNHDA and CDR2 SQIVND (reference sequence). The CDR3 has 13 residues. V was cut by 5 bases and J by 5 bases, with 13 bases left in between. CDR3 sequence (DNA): TGTGCCAGTAGTTTCCAGGACAGCCACGAGCAGTACTTC. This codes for CASSFQDSHEQYF.

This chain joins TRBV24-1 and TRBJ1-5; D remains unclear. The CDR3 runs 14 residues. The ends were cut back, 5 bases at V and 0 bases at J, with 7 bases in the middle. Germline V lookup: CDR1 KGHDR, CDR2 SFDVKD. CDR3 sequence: CATSAAYSNQPQHF. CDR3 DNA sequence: TGTGCCACCAGTGCCGCGTATAGCAATCAGCCCCAGCATTTT.

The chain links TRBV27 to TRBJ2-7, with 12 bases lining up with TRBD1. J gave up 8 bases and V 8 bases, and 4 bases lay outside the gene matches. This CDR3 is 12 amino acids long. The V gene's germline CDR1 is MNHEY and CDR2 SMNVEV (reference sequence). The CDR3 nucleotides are TGTGCCAGCTGGGACAGGGGGCTACAGCAGTACTTC. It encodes CASWDRGLQQYF.

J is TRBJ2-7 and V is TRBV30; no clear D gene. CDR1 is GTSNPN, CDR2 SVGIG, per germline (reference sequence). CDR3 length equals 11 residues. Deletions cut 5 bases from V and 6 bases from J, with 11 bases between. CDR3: CAWGVVGEQYF. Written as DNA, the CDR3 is TGTGCCTGGGGGGTAGTTGGCGAGCAGTACTTC.

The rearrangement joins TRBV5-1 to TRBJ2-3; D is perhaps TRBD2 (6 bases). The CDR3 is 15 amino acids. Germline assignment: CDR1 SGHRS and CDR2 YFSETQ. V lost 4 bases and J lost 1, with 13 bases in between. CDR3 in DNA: TGCGCCAGCAGCACTAGCTGGGGAGGCACAGATACGCAGTATTTT. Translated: CASSTSWGGTDTQYF. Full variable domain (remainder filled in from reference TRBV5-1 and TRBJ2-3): KAGVTQTPRYLIKTRGQQVTLSCSPISGHRSVSWYQQTPGQGLQFLFEYFSETQRNKGNFPGRFSGRQFSNSRSEMNVSTLELGDSALYLCASSTSWGGTDTQYFGPGTRLTVL.